A selection of T cell receptor beta chains follows, all from one sample in a study of OX40 agonist ivuxolimab in advanced cancers. Measured with immunoSEQ multiplex PCR; TCRdb has only the in-frame clones, and not every one. The sample gives tens of thousands of clones, 75% to 95% of which show up once; 2% to 3% is in the top ten. The sequenced sample was CD4+ or CD8+ T cells sorted from blood, obtained in a trial of the OX40 agonist ivuxolimab. These receptors all stem from an adult with an advanced solid tumor such as melanoma, head and neck, liver or kidney cancer. CDR3s include the opening cysteine and the closing phenylalanine or tryptophan. D genes are given only for firm matches. The size field is filled for only some rows; it gives once, few, many or a size class.

J gene	D gene	V gene	clone size	CDR3 protein	CDR3 DNA
TRBJ2-1	.	TRBV2	.	CASSQTGDSYNEQFF	TGTGCCAGCAGTCAAACAGGGGACTCTTACAATGAGCAGTTCTTC
TRBJ1-1	.	TRBV13	.	CASRLGGRPLNTEAFF	TGTGCCAGCAGGTTGGGGGGGCGCCCTCTGAACACTGAAGCTTTCTTT
TRBJ2-1	.	TRBV2	.	CASGTSGSSREQFF	TGTGCCAGCGGTACCTCCGGGAGTTCCCGCGAGCAGTTCTTC
TRBJ2-1	TRBD2	TRBV19	.	CASRPADGLADYNEQFF	TGTGCCAGTCGCCCCGCGGACGGACTAGCCGACTACAATGAGCAGTTCTTC
TRBJ2-5	TRBD2	TRBV29-1	few	CSVIQLAGETQYF	TGCAGCGTTATTCAACTAGCGGGTGAGACCCAGTACTTC
TRBJ1-2	.	TRBV6-1	.	CASSAEGVLYGYTF	TGTGCCAGCAGTGCCGAGGGGGTACTCTATGGCTACACCTTC
TRBJ1-1	.	TRBV30	.	CAWREPQGEAFF	TGTGCCTGGAGGGAACCACAGGGAGAAGCTTTCTTT
TRBJ2-6	.	TRBV5-1	.	CASSLSRGRGANVLTF	TGCGCCAGCAGCTTGAGTCGGGGGCGCGGGGCCAACGTCCTGACTTTC
TRBJ2-3	.	TRBV7-9	.	CASSQRLVSDKDTQYF	TGTGCCAGCAGCCAAAGACTAGTTTCTGACAAAGATACGCAGTATTTT
TRBJ2-7	TRBD2	TRBV2	.	CASRGRVAGGREQYF	TGTGCCAGCAGGGGGAGGGTGGCGGGAGGGCGCGAGCAGTACTTC
TRBJ2-2	TRBD2	TRBV27	.	CASSPLAGDTGELFF	TGTGCCAGCAGTCCGCTAGCGGGAGATACCGGGGAGCTGTTTTTT
TRBJ2-7	TRBD1	TRBV18	.	CASSPRASGTGGLEQYF	TGTGCCAGCTCACCGCGGGCCTCCGGGACAGGGGGGCTCGAGCAGTACTTC
TRBJ1-2	.	TRBV5-1	.	CASSPSTGLVGGYTF	TGCGCCAGCAGCCCCTCGACCGGATTAGTGGGAGGCTACACCTTC
TRBJ2-5	.	TRBV19	once	CASSIMARGSETQYF	TGTGCCAGTAGTATAATGGCAAGGGGGTCGGAGACCCAGTACTTC
TRBJ1-2	.	TRBV29-1	once	CSVGQRLNYGYTF	TGCAGCGTTGGCCAGAGACTTAACTATGGCTACACCTTC
TRBJ2-2	.	TRBV6-4	.	CASSEWGAGELFF	TGTGCCAGCAGTGAATGGGGCGCCGGGGAGCTGTTTTTT
TRBJ1-2	.	TRBV5-4	few	CASSKPQEVDGYTF	TGTGCCAGCAGCAAACCCCAGGAGGTTGATGGCTACACCTTC
TRBJ2-2	TRBD2	TRBV4-1	.	CASSQGMRGRFTGELFF	TGCGCCAGCAGCCAAGGCATGCGCGGGAGATTCACCGGGGAGCTGTTTTTT
TRBJ2-2	.	TRBV5-6	once	CASSFTPSTGELFF	TGTGCCAGCAGCTTCACTCCAAGCACCGGGGAGCTGTTTTTT
TRBJ1-6	.	TRBV21-1	.	CASSKVGTVQNNSPLHF	TGTGCCAGCAGCAAAGTCGGGACAGTACAAAATAATTCACCCCTCCACTTT
TRBJ1-3	.	TRBV28	.	CASSTLYAGYSGNTIYF	TGTGCCAGCAGCACTCTATACGCGGGGTACTCTGGAAACACCATATATTTT
TRBJ1-2	TRBD1	TRBV6-5	.	CASTTRQGLYGYTF	TGTGCCAGCACCACCAGACAGGGGCTCTACGGCTACACCTTC
TRBJ2-5	.	TRBV9	.	CASSVGIADYQETQYF	TGTGCCAGCAGCGTAGGGATAGCGGACTACCAAGAGACCCAGTACTTC
TRBJ2-1	TRBD2	TRBV27	.	CALPPGTSMADEQFF	TGTGCCCTCCCCCCCGGGACTAGCATGGCGGATGAGCAGTTCTTC
TRBJ2-1	TRBD1	TRBV7-9	.	CASSLDRAVSYNEQFF	TGTGCCAGCAGCCTCGACAGGGCCGTTTCCTACAATGAGCAGTTCTTC
TRBJ2-2	.	TRBV5-1	.	CASSFGQGTGELFF	TGCGCCAGCAGCTTTGGGCAGGGCACCGGGGAGCTGTTTTTT
TRBJ2-7	.	TRBV10-3	.	CAISDSVASGLMGQYF	TGTGCCATCAGTGATAGCGTCGCATCCGGATTAATGGGGCAGTACTTC
TRBJ1-5	TRBD1	TRBV28	.	CASSFKGAGNQPQHF	TGTGCCAGCAGTTTTAAGGGGGCGGGTAATCAGCCCCAGCATTTT
TRBJ1-5	.	TRBV2	.	CASSGEGGQPQHF	TGTGCCAGCAGTGGGGAGGGGGGCCAGCCCCAGCATTTT
TRBJ2-2	.	TRBV5-8	.	CASRWGTSGTGELFF	TGTGCCAGCAGATGGGGGACTTCGGGCACCGGGGAGCTGTTTTTT
TRBJ2-5	TRBD2	TRBV6-1	.	CASSVGLAGEETQYF	TGTGCCAGCAGTGTGGGACTAGCGGGAGAAGAGACCCAGTACTTC
TRBJ1-1	TRBD1	TRBV11-2	.	CASSPGTETEAFF	TGTGCCAGCAGCCCCGGGACAGAGACTGAAGCTTTCTTT
TRBJ1-4	TRBD1	TRBV5-8	.	CASSPGQGALTNEKLFF	TGTGCCAGCAGCCCCGGACAGGGGGCGCTGACTAATGAAAAACTGTTTTTT
TRBJ2-7	TRBD2	TRBV5-1	.	CASSPGLAGGPEQYF	TGCGCCAGCAGCCCGGGACTAGCGGGAGGGCCTGAGCAGTACTTC
TRBJ2-2	TRBD2	TRBV28	once	CASSSTRAGGTGELFF	TGTGCCAGCAGTTCCACAAGGGCGGGAGGTACCGGGGAGCTGTTTTTT
TRBJ1-4	.	TRBV9	.	CASSVGPGEREKLFF	TGTGCCAGCAGCGTAGGACCGGGGGAAAGGGAAAAACTGTTTTTT
TRBJ1-2	.	TRBV19	.	CASSIMTGNYGYTF	TGTGCCAGTAGTATCATGACGGGTAACTATGGCTACACCTTC
TRBJ2-2	TRBD1	TRBV5-1	.	CASSKGQGRSGELFF	TGCGCCAGCAGCAAGGGACAGGGGCGGTCCGGGGAGCTGTTTTTT
TRBJ2-1	.	TRBV30	.	CAWSRKTGEFF	TGTGCCTGGAGTCGAAAGACAGGTGAGTTCTTC
TRBJ2-7	.	TRBV5-5	.	CASSRAPGVQDEQYF	TGTGCCAGCAGCAGGGCCCCAGGGGTGCAGGACGAGCAGTACTTC
TRBJ2-3	TRBD2	TRBV29-1	.	CSVLAGGVDTQYF	TGCAGCGTCTTAGCGGGAGGGGTAGATACGCAGTATTTT
TRBJ2-3	.	TRBV6-5	.	CASSYSEAGTDTQYF	TGTGCCAGCAGTTACTCTGAGGCCGGCACAGATACGCAGTATTTT
TRBJ2-7	TRBD1	TRBV2	.	CASSSRDRVEQYF	TGTGCCAGCAGTTCCCGGGACAGGGTCGAGCAGTACTTC
TRBJ2-7	TRBD1	TRBV5-1	once	CASSLVGTGLDEQYF	TGCGCCAGCAGCTTGGTTGGGACAGGGTTGGACGAGCAGTACTTC
TRBJ2-4	.	TRBV6-4	once	CASTSPSLPGINIQYF	TGTGCCAGCACTTCTCCTAGCCTCCCGGGCATAAACATTCAGTACTTC
TRBJ2-3	.	TRBV9	.	CASSLDSTLSTDTQYF	TGTGCCAGCAGCCTTGACAGTACTCTTAGCACAGATACGCAGTATTTT
TRBJ2-7	TRBD2	TRBV9	.	CASSRSGGPPYEQYF	TGTGCCAGCAGTCGGAGCGGGGGGCCCCCCTACGAGCAGTACTTC
TRBJ1-6	.	TRBV6-1	.	CASSDRRGSPLHF	TGTGCCAGCAGTGATCGACGGGGCTCACCCCTCCACTTT
TRBJ2-7	.	TRBV7-2	.	CASSLGSGPYEQYF	TGTGCCAGCAGCTTAGGATCGGGCCCCTACGAGCAGTACTTC
TRBJ1-1	.	TRBV19	.	CASSLQGINTEAFF	TGTGCCAGTAGCTTACAGGGCATCAACACTGAAGCTTTCTTT
TRBJ2-7	.	TRBV5-1	.	CASSPSGESSYEQYF	TGCGCCAGCAGCCCCAGTGGCGAATCCTCCTACGAGCAGTACTTC
TRBJ2-2	.	TRBV5-8	.	CASRERGASGGSGELFF	TGTGCCAGCCGCGAACGGGGGGCGTCGGGAGGTTCCGGGGAGCTGTTTTTT
TRBJ2-6	.	TRBV5-1	once	CASSSGSSGANVLTF	TGCGCCAGCAGCTCAGGGAGCTCTGGGGCCAACGTCCTGACTTTC
TRBJ2-1	.	TRBV10-3	.	CAISDSGGGYNEQFF	TGTGCCATCAGTGATTCTGGGGGCGGATACAATGAGCAGTTCTTC